A single sample gave rise to the 24 T cell receptor beta chains below, sequenced in a study of response to subunit inactivated influenza vaccine. Using its own MiXCR run on the RT-PCR reads, TCRdb lists one record per CDR3 protein. The sample carries hundreds of thousands of distinct CDR3 sequences, 15% to 18% recorded once. Material: PBMCs from blood, obtained roughly 12 days after vaccination. The receptors stem from a man aged 50 to 59 who received an inactivated influenza vaccine.

The chain couples TRBV11-2 to TRBJ2-5; 8 bases are shared with TRBD1. The CDR3 runs to 16 residues. Per germline, CDR1 SGHAT and CDR2 FQNNGV. V gave up 4 bases and J gave up 4 bases; unmatched junction bases: 11. The CDR3 sequence is CASSYLGTGLVETQYF. Here the CDR3 DNA reads TGTGCCAGCAGCTATCTTGGGACAGGTTTGGTAGAGACCCAGTACTTC.

There are a few counts of this clonotype. The chain links TRBV24-1 to TRBJ2-3, with 9 bases that match TRBD2. From germline, CDR1 is KGHDR and CDR2 SFDVKD. This CDR3 is built from 18 residues. V gave up 2 bases and J gave up 4 bases; unmatched junction bases: 12. The CDR3 DNA reads as TGTGCCACCAGTGATTCCGGAGTAGCGGGAGTCGTGCCAGATACGCAGTATTTT. Translated, it gives CATSDSGVAGVVPDTQYF.

This clonotype was seen a handful of times. The chain links TRBV29-1 to TRBJ2-6; D might be TRBD2 (5 bases). The germline V gene has CDR1 SQVTM and CDR2 ANQGSEA. The V and J ends lost 6 bases and 1 base respectively, with 16 bases between them. The CDR3 has 16 amino acids. The CDR3 DNA reads as TGCAGCGTAGAATCCCTGGCGGGTTCTGGGGCCAACGTCCTGACTTTC. Its protein product is CSVESLAGSGANVLTF.

The CDR3 protein is CASSPGTSGYSPIRNEQFF. The CDR3 nucleotides are TGTGCCAGCAGCCCTGGGACTAGCGGTTACTCTCCCATACGCAATGAGCAGTTCTTC. The chain uses TRBV11-1 and TRBJ2-1; TRBD2 agrees at 11 bases. This CDR3 contains 19 residues. The junction had 18 bases not matched to a gene; V was cut back by 5 bases and J by 6 bases. Germline V lookup: CDR1 SGHAT, CDR2 FQDESV (reference sequence).

The chain combines TRBV20-1 with TRBJ1-3; D is unresolved. The length of the CDR3 is 15 residues. The germline V and J ends were trimmed by 3 bases and 0 bases, with 12 bases remaining between them. The germline V gene has CDR1 DFQATT and CDR2 SNEGSKA (reference sequence). The CDR3 sequence is CSASLGPHSGNTIYF. For the CDR3, the DNA is TGCAGTGCTAGTTTAGGGCCCCACTCTGGAAACACCATATATTTT.

This clonotype was seen a handful of times. V gene TRBV30 combines with J gene TRBJ2-7; D gene uncertain. The CDR3 spans 11 residues. Trimming shortened V by 2 bases and J by 1 base, and 3 bases separated the two germline ends. The germline CDR1 and CDR2 sequences are GTSNPN and SVGIG (reference sequence). The CDR3, as DNA: TGTGCCTGGAGTTCTTCCTACGAGCAGTACTTC. Protein sequence: CAWSSSYEQYF.

The chain couples TRBV30 to TRBJ2-3; tentatively, D is TRBD2 (6 bases). The ends were cut back, 0 bases at V and 3 bases at J, with 13 bases in the middle. The CDR3 is made up of 15 amino acids. Germline V gives CDR1 GTSNPN, CDR2 SVGIG (reference sequence). In nucleotides, the CDR3 is TGTGCCTGGAGTGTACGGGAGACGAGGACAGATACGCAGTATTTT. Protein sequence: CAWSVRETRTDTQYF.

The count of this clonotype is one. This chain joins TRBV19 and TRBJ2-2; maybe TRBD1 (5 bases). V was pared by 3 bases and J by 7 bases, with 18 bases between. The CDR3 length is 16 residues. Per the germline V gene, CDR1 is LNHDA and CDR2 is SQIVND (reference sequence). CDR3 DNA: TGTGCCAGTAGTATCCAGGGTTTCCTGGTCAGCGGGGAGCTGTTTTTT. This codes for CASSIQGFLVSGELFF.

This clonotype was picked up many times. The chain is built from TRBV28 and TRBJ2-5, with no clear D. Germline-derived CDR1 and CDR2 are MDHEN and SYDVKM. The CDR3 consists of 13 residues. The germline V and J ends were trimmed by 8 bases and 0 bases, with 10 bases remaining between them. This CDR3 reads CASAPEYQETQYF. The CDR3 nucleotides read TGTGCCAGCGCCCCAGAGTACCAAGAGACCCAGTACTTC.

Notes on this clonotype: The conserved closing phenylalanine or tryptophan is absent in this CDR3, likely reflecting a read error. The chain has TRBV4-2 and TRBJ1-4; weak D call: TRBD1 (5 bases). Germline V gene sequence: CDR1 LGHNA, CDR2 YNFKEQ. Deletions cut 1 base from V and 5 bases from J, with 8 bases between. This CDR3 is built from 14 residues. The CDR3 DNA reads TGTGCCAGCAGCCAAGGCACAGGAAATGAAAAACTGTTTTCT. It codes for CASSQGTGNEKLFS.

This clonotype was detected ten times or more. The chain uses TRBV9 and TRBJ2-2; perhaps D is TRBD1 or TRBD2 (5 bases each). From germline, CDR1 is SGDLS and CDR2 YYNGEE. The germline V and J ends were trimmed by 0 bases and 5 bases, with 20 bases remaining between them. The CDR3 consists of 18 residues. The CDR3 here is CASSVATWSGEGTGELFF. The DNA of the CDR3 is TGTGCCAGCAGCGTAGCTACTTGGAGCGGAGAGGGGACCGGGGAGCTGTTTTTT.

This sequence joins TRBV29-1 and TRBJ2-1; D ambiguous. The V gene lost 1 base and the J gene lost 8 bases, with 6 bases spanning the gap. This CDR3 comprises 11 residues. Germline loops: CDR1 SQVTM, CDR2 ANQGSEA. The CDR3 is CSVEVFDEQFF. CDR3 nucleotides: TGCAGCGTTGAAGTTTTCGATGAGCAGTTCTTC.

The chain employs TRBV24-1 and TRBJ2-7; TRBD2 aligns across 7 bases. The J segment lost 5 bases and the V segment lost 4 bases, leaving 7 bases of the junction unmatched. CDR3 length equals 14 residues. Germline-derived CDR1 and CDR2 are KGHDR and SFDVKD. Here the CDR3 DNA reads TGTGCCACCAGTGACCGGGGGAGGGGACACGAGCAGTACTTC. Translating it yields CATSDRGRGHEQYF.

V gene TRBV9 combines with J gene TRBJ2-1, with TRBD2 matching over 14 bases. V was clipped by 3 bases and J by 7 bases; unmatched bases: 15. CDR1 is SGDLS, CDR2 YYNGEE, per germline. This CDR3 has 19 amino acids. The CDR3 here is CASSAQRKGGLAGVNEQFF. The CDR3 nucleotides read TGTGCCAGCAGCGCTCAAAGAAAGGGGGGACTAGCGGGAGTAAATGAGCAGTTCTTC.

V gene TRBV5-1 combines with J gene TRBJ2-5; D is possibly TRBD2 (6 bases). CDR3 length: 16 residues. The germline CDR1 and CDR2 sequences are SGHRS and YFSETQ. Trimming cost V 5 bases and J 1 base, with 18 bases left between them. The CDR3 DNA reads TGCGCCAGCAGACCCGGGACTCGAACATTCCAAGAGACCCAGTACTTC. This translates into CASRPGTRTFQETQYF.

This clonotype has ten or more counts. This rearrangement joins TRBV9 to TRBJ2-7; 10 bases agree with TRBD2. V lost 3 bases, J lost 5 bases, and 5 bases stayed unmatched. Germline-derived CDR1 and CDR2 are SGDLS and YYNGEE. There are 14 residues in the CDR3. The CDR3 region has the DNA TGTGCCAGCAGCGCGGGACTAGCGAGGGACGAGCAGTACTTC. Its translation: CASSAGLARDEQYF.

This clonotype was seen once. The chain is built from TRBV7-3 and TRBJ2-7; 9 bases align to TRBD1. With V trimmed by 1 base and J by 0 bases, 16 bases remained unmatched. Germline CDR1 SGHTA, CDR2 FQGTGA. The CDR3 sequence is 20 residues long. The CDR3 here is CASSLKWADRGKGDSYEQYF. The CDR3 DNA follows: TGTGCCAGCAGCTTAAAGTGGGCGGACAGGGGAAAAGGGGACTCCTACGAGCAGTACTTC.

The chain is built from TRBV4-1 and TRBJ2-7; 10 bases line up with TRBD1. The germline CDR1 and CDR2 sequences are MGHRA and YSYEKL. Unmatched junction bases numbered 6, after V lost 3 bases and J lost 7 bases. The CDR3 totals 14 residues. This chain's CDR3 is CASSQPGQGTEQYF. The DNA for the CDR3 is TGCGCCAGCAGCCAGCCGGGACAGGGGACTGAGCAGTACTTC.

V usage is TRBV15 and J usage is TRBJ1-1; tentatively, D is TRBD1 (5 bases). CDR1 is LNHNV and CDR2 is YYDKDF in the germline V gene (reference sequence). The CDR3 totals 14 residues. V lost 3 bases to trimming and J lost 2 bases, with 10 bases between them. DNA for the CDR3: TGTGCCACCAGCAGCGGCGGGGCTAACACTGAAGCTTTCTTT. Protein product: CATSSGGANTEAFF.

V gene TRBV10-2 combines with J gene TRBJ1-2; 7 bases line up with TRBD1. The length of the CDR3 is 14 residues. Germline V lookup: CDR1 WSHSY, CDR2 SAAADI. With V trimmed by 0 bases and J by 4 bases, 2 bases remained unmatched. The chain's CDR3 is CASSESGGVYGYTF. CDR3 sequence (DNA): TGCGCCAGCAGTGAGTCAGGGGGCGTCTATGGCTACACCTTC.

The table lists this clonotype with many counts. V is TRBV20-1 and J is TRBJ2-2; D is unclear. V lost 1 base, J lost 1 base, and 4 bases lay in between. Germline V gene sequence: CDR1 DFQATT, CDR2 SNEGSKA (reference sequence). The CDR3 is 13 residues long. The CDR3 sequence: CSARGENTGELFF. The CDR3 coding sequence is TGCAGTGCTAGAGGGGAGAACACCGGGGAGCTGTTTTTT.

The table lists this clonotype with a few counts. V is TRBV5-1 and J is TRBJ2-3, with unresolved D. Trimming stripped 4 bases from V and 7 bases from J, with 10 bases between. This CDR3 is built from 12 residues. Germline CDR1 reads SGHRS; CDR2 reads YFSETQ. The CDR3 loop reads CASSISVHTQYF. As DNA, the CDR3 is TGCGCCAGCAGCATCAGTGTCCATACGCAGTATTTT.

This clonotype was found many times. J is TRBJ1-2 and V is TRBV4-1, with TRBD1 as a possible D gene (5 bases). The CDR3 sequence is 14 residues long. V lost 4 bases and J lost 3, with 12 bases in between. In germline, CDR1 is MGHRA, CDR2 YSYEKL. The CDR3 DNA follows: TGCGCCAGCAGCCTAACCGGGGGACACTATGGCTACACCTTC. The encoded protein is CASSLTGGHYGYTF.

The chain has TRBV24-1 and TRBJ2-3; 8 nucleotides match TRBD1. Trimming at V came to 5 bases and at J to 6 bases, leaving 12 bases not matched to a gene. The CDR3 totals 16 residues. Per germline, CDR1 KGHDR and CDR2 SFDVKD. The CDR3 DNA reads as TGTGCCACCAGTGGTCGGGACAGGTCTAAAGGCGATACGCAGTATTTT. Its protein product is CATSGRDRSKGDTQYF.